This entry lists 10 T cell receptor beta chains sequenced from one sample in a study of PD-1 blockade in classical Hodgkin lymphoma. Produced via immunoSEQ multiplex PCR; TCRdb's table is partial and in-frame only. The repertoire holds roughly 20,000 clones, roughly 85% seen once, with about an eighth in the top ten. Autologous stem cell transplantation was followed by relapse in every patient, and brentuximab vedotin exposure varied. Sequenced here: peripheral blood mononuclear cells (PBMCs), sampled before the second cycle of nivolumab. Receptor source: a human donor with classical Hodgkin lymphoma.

The CDR3 DNA reads TGCGCCAGCAGCCTGACCACCCCGGGGGTCGGTGGGAACACCGGGGAGCTGTTTTTT. The encoded protein is CASSLTTPGVGGNTGELFF. The chain uses TRBV5-1 and TRBJ2-2; possible D gene TRBD2, 6 bases. With 4 bases removed from V and 1 base from J, the gap between germline ends came to 23 bases. The CDR3 runs to 19 residues. The germline CDR1 and CDR2 sequences are SGHRS and YFSETQ. The variable domain in full, with the rest retrieved from reference TRBV5-1 and TRBJ2-2, is KAGVTQTPRYLIKTRGQQVTLSCSPISGHRSVSWYQQTPGQGLQFLFEYFSETQRNKGNFPGRFSGRQFSNSRSEMNVSTLELGDSALYLCASSLTTPGVGGNTGELFFGEGSRLTVL.

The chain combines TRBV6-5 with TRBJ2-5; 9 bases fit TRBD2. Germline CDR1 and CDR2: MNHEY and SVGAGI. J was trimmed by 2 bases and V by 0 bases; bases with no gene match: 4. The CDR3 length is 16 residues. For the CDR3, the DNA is TGTGCCAGCAGTTACTCGAGACTAGCGGAACAAGAGACCCAGTACTTC. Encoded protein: CASSYSRLAEQETQYF.

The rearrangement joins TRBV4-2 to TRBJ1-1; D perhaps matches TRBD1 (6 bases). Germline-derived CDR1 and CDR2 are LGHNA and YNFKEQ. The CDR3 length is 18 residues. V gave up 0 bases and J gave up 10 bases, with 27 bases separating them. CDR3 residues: CASSQDQAIGPGVGGAFF. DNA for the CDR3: TGTGCCAGCAGCCAAGATCAGGCGATTGGACCCGGGGTAGGGGGAGCTTTCTTT.

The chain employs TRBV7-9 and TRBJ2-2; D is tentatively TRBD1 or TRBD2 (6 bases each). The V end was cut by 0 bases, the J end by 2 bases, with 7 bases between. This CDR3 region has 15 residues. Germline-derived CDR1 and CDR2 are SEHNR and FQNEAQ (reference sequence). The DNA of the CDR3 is TGTGCCAGCAGCTTAGCCGGGGGCAACACCGGGGAGCTGTTTTTT. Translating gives CASSLAGGNTGELFF.

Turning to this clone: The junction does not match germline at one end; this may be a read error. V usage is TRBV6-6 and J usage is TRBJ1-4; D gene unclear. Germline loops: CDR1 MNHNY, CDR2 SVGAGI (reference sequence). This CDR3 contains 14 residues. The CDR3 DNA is TGTGCCAGCAGTTACTCGAATTCGGCCGAAAGACTGTTTTTT. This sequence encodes CASSYSNSAERLFF.

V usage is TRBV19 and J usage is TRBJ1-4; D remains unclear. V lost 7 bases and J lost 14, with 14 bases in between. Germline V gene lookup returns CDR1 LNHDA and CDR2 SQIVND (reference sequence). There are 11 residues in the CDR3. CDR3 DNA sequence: TGTGCCAGTATAAAGGGTAGGATGCTGTTTTTT. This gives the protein CASIKGRMLFF. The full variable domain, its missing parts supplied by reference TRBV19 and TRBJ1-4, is DGGITQSPKYLFRKEGQNVTLSCEQNLNHDAMYWYRQDPGQGLRLIYYSQIVNDFQKGDIAEGYSVSREKKESFPLTVTSAQKNPTAFYLCASIKGRMLFFGSGTQLSVL.

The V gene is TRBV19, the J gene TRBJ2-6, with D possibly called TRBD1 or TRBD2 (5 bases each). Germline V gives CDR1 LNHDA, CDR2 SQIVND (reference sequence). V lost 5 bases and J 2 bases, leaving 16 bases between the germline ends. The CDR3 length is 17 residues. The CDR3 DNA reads TGTGCCAGTAGTCCCACCCCCGGGACGGCTGGGGCCAACGTCCTGACTTTC. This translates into CASSPTPGTAGANVLTF.

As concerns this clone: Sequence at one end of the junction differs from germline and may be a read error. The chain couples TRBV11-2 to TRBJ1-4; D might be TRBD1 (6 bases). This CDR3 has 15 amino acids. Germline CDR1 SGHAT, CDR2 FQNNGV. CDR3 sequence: CASSLEPGANEKLFF. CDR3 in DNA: TGTGCCAGCAGCCTAGAACCAGGGGCCAATGAAAAACTGTTTTTT.

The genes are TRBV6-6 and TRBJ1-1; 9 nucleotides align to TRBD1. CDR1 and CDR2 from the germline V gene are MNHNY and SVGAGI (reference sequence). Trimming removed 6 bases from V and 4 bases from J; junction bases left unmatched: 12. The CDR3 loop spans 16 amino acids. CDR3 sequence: CASSPDLGQGSTEAFF. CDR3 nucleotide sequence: TGTGCCAGCAGCCCAGACTTGGGACAGGGAAGCACTGAAGCTTTCTTT.

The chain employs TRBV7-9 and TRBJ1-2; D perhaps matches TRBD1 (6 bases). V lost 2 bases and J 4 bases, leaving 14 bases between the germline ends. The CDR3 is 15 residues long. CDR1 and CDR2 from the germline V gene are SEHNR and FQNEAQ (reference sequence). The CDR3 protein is CASSLLRGAPYGYTF. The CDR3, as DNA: TGTGCCAGCAGCTTATTGCGGGGGGCCCCCTATGGCTACACCTTC.